This TCR beta chain appears in the sequencing data of a study of blood T cell repertoires in COVID-19. Study-wide context: Both acute and convalescent COVID-19 samples were obtained from the United States, Italy and Spain. The cDNA or gDNA used as material had been derived from T cells, B-cell-depleted T cells, or PBMCs.

Authors' analysis steps: Amplification with reference gene primers provided the estimates of nucleated cell counts. Clones were read by immunoSEQ multiplex PCR, and TCRdb kept only the in-frame ones, dropping some. The V and J calls and clone size come from that table; D and trimming were worked out from the DNA. This table has approximately 230,000 clones, around 88% appearing once. This receptor was obtained from a man older than 75 with acute or convalescent COVID-19. Sequenced input: peripheral blood.

CDR3 amino acids: CASSSAKSGYYNEQFF. CDR3 sequence (DNA): TGTGCCAGCAGCTCCGCCAAGAGCGGGTACTACAATGAGCAGTTCTTC. The genes are TRBV5-4 and TRBJ2-1; D may be TRBD2 (6 bases). V lost 3 bases and J 3 bases, leaving 16 bases between the germline ends. The germline V gene has CDR1 SGHNT and CDR2 YYREEE (reference sequence). The CDR3 has 16 amino acids.